One and the same sample provided the 31 T cell receptor beta chains below, sequenced in a study of blood T cell repertoires in COVID-19. The repertoire was sequenced with immunoSEQ multiplex PCR; TCRdb's copy has only in-frame clones and lacks some. Here the sample spans some 80,000 clones, roughly nine tenths being singletons. Source material: peripheral blood. These receptor sequences come from a man in his fifties or sixties with active or convalescent COVID-19.

The chain carries TRBV21-1 and TRBJ1-5. TRBV21-1 is termed a pseudogene. The CDR3 runs 14 residues. The CDR3 sequence: CASNPLGGNQPQHF. The CDR3 DNA sequence: TGTGCCAGCAACCCCCTGGGAGGCAATCAGCCCCAGCATTTT.

With regard to this clone: This sample includes further DNA sequences coding for the same CDR3. The CDR3 DNA is TGTGCCAGCAGTTACCTCTACGAGCAGTACTTC. Its protein product is CASSYLYEQYF. The rearrangement joins TRBV6-2 or TRBV6-3 to TRBJ2-7; D uncertain. Trimming pared 2 bases from V and 3 bases from J, leaving 2 bases between. Germline V CDR1 and CDR2: MNHEY, SVGEGT. The CDR3 is 11 amino acids.

As DNA, the CDR3 is TGTGCCAGTAGGACAGGGGGGACGGGCAATCAGCCCCAGCATTTT. Translation: CASRTGGTGNQPQHF. The V gene is TRBV19, the J gene TRBJ1-5, with 9 bases that match TRBD1. The CDR3 contains 15 residues. The trim removed 6 bases at V and 2 bases at J, leaving 5 bases unmatched. CDR1 is LNHDA, CDR2 SQIVND, per germline (reference sequence).

The genes are TRBV3-1 (or the pseudogene TRBV3-2) and TRBJ1-2; D is unresolved. Trimming cost V 0 bases and J 3 bases, with 8 bases left between them. Germline CDR1 LGHDT, CDR2 YNNKEL (reference sequence). The CDR3 length is 14 residues. The CDR3 nucleotides read TGTGCCAGCAGCCAAGACTGGAGGGACTATGGCTACACCTTC. Translating gives CASSQDWRDYGYTF.

This clone was detected only a few times. The conserved phenylalanine or tryptophan is not found at the CDR3 terminus, so this likely reflects a read error. No DNA is shown, since the ends of the CDR3 on it are uncertain; the CDR3 is the one TCRdb lists. The rearrangement joins TRBV4-1 to TRBJ1-2. Germline V gene sequence: CDR1 MGHRA, CDR2 YSYEKL. The CDR3 adds up to 8 amino acids, both ends counted. Here the CDR3 reads CASSQAPC.

The rearrangement joins TRBV10-3 to TRBJ1-2; D is undetermined. The germline gives CDR1 ENHRY, CDR2 SYGVKD. This CDR3 comprises 19 residues. Trimming left V 2 bases short and J 2 bases short, with 24 bases between. The CDR3 spells CAISEPTKNLLHLNYGYTF. CDR3 DNA sequence: TGTGCCATCAGTGAGCCGACTAAGAATCTACTTCACCTAAACTATGGCTACACCTTC.

This clone was seen only a few times. The chain has TRBV28 and TRBJ1-3; TRBD1 matches at 12 bases. V shed 7 bases, J shed 2 bases, and the junction held 6 bases outside the gene matches. The CDR3 is made up of 16 amino acids. Germline V gene sequence: CDR1 MDHEN, CDR2 SYDVKM. This CDR3 is CASTWGTGGTGNTIYF. In DNA, the CDR3 is TGTGCCAGCACCTGGGGGACAGGGGGCACTGGAAACACCATATATTTT.

This clone was detected a few times. The chain is built from TRBV6-4 and TRBJ2-2; 8 bases fit TRBD1. CDR1 MRHNA and CDR2 SNTAGT come from the germline V gene. V was clipped by 6 bases and J by 1 base; unmatched bases: 4. The CDR3 is 15 amino acids. CDR3 region: CASSTGTGNTGELFF. Written as DNA, the CDR3 is TGTGCCAGCAGCACCGGGACAGGGAACACCGGGGAGCTGTTTTTT.

This chain joins TRBV5-4 and TRBJ2-1, with TRBD1 matching 11 bases. This CDR3 contains 16 residues. V shed 2 bases and J 4 bases; nucleotides not matched to a gene: 5. Germline CDR1 is SGHNT and CDR2 is YYREEE (reference sequence). For the CDR3, the DNA is TGTGCCAGCAGCTTCGGGACAGGGGGGCGGTACAATGAGCAGTTCTTC. Its translation: CASSFGTGGRYNEQFF.

This chain links TRBV7-9 with TRBJ2-5, with TRBD1 matching 8 bases. The germline V gene has CDR1 SEHNR and CDR2 FQNEAQ (reference sequence). V shed 4 bases and J 4 bases; nucleotides not matched to a gene: 5. CDR3 length: 14 residues. The CDR3 loop is CASSSSTGVETQYF. The DNA for the CDR3 is TGTGCCAGCAGCTCTTCGACAGGGGTAGAGACCCAGTACTTC.

The chain uses TRBV2 and TRBJ1-1; no clear D gene. The CDR3 has 13 amino acids. With 6 bases removed from V and 5 bases from J, the gap between germline ends came to 13 bases. In germline, CDR1 is SNHLY, CDR2 FYNNEI. CDR3 coding DNA: TGTGCCAGCAGGGACGGGATGGTGACTGAAGCTTTCTTT. Translated: CASRDGMVTEAFF.

The chain joins TRBV6-1 to TRBJ1-5; the D is unclear. The ends were cut back, 3 bases at V and 1 base at J, with 10 bases in the middle. Germline CDR1 is MNHNS and CDR2 is SASEGT. This CDR3 spans 15 amino acids. The CDR3 is CASSEAANSNQPQHF. CDR3 DNA: TGTGCCAGCAGTGAGGCGGCCAACAGCAATCAGCCCCAGCATTTT.

V is TRBV10-1 and J is TRBJ2-3; 9 bases map to TRBD2. V dropped 2 bases and J dropped 0; count of bases not matched to a gene: 9. The CDR3 runs to 18 residues. Per the germline V gene, CDR1 is WNHNN and CDR2 is SYGVQD (reference sequence). The CDR3 spells CASSEDPNLAGSTDTQYF. For the CDR3, the DNA is TGCGCCAGCAGTGAGGACCCGAACCTAGCGGGGAGCACAGATACGCAGTATTTT.

The chain employs TRBV5-1 and TRBJ2-6; the D is unclear. The CDR3 has 16 amino acids. CDR1 is SGHRS and CDR2 is YFSETQ in the germline V gene. V shed 5 bases and J shed 3 bases, with 15 bases lying between them. CDR3 sequence (DNA): TGCGCCAGCAGACAATCTACAGTCTTTGGGGCCAACGTCCTGACTTTC. Protein sequence: CASRQSTVFGANVLTF.

CDR3 in DNA: TGTGCCAGCAGCGGGGACAGGGGGCAGCCCCAGCATTTT. This gives the protein CASSGDRGQPQHF. The chain carries TRBV5-5 and TRBJ1-5; the match to TRBD1 covers 11 bases. The V gene's germline CDR1 is SGHKS and CDR2 YYEKEE (reference sequence). This CDR3 contains 13 residues. The V and J ends lost 4 bases and 7 bases, in that order; junction bases with no gene match: 1.

CDR3 DNA: TGTGCCAGCAGCCACGGACAGGAGAATTCACCCCTCCACTTT. The encoded protein is CASSHGQENSPLHF. This chain uses TRBV7-2 with TRBJ1-6, with TRBD1 identical over 7 bases. With 5 bases clipped from V and 7 bases from J, the junction kept 5 bases outside the gene matches. This CDR3 is built from 14 residues. Germline V gene data show CDR1 as SGHTA and CDR2 as FQGNSA.

The V and J genes are TRBV19 and TRBJ2-3; 10 bases agree with TRBD2. In germline, CDR1 is LNHDA, CDR2 SQIVND (reference sequence). The CDR3 has 16 amino acids. Trimming took 6 bases from V and 5 from J; bases not matched to a gene: 11. CDR3 bases: TGTGCCAGTAGGCGAACCACTAGCGGGGCTTTAGATACGCAGTATTTT. This encodes CASRRTTSGALDTQYF.

The CDR3 loop reads CATSANDREVGYTF. The DNA for the CDR3 is TGTGCCACCAGTGCAAATGACAGGGAGGTTGGCTACACCTTC. V and J are TRBV24-1 and TRBJ1-2; 7 positions match TRBD1. The germline V gene has CDR1 KGHDR and CDR2 SFDVKD. CDR3 length equals 14 residues. After removal of 5 bases from V and 7 bases from J, the junction contained 9 bases not matched to a gene.

The chain has TRBV11-3 and TRBJ2-1, with TRBD2 identical over 12 bases. CDR1 and CDR2 (germline): SGHNT, YENEEA. V was clipped by 1 base and J by 6 bases; unmatched bases: 10. The CDR3 covers 18 residues. The CDR3 region has the DNA TGTGCCAGCAGCTTAGGGTCCGCTAGCGGGGGGGCCGGCAATGAGCAGTTCTTC. It translates to CASSLGSASGGAGNEQFF. The whole variable domain, remainder taken from reference TRBV11-3 and TRBJ2-1, is EAGVVQSPRYKIIEKKQPVAFWCNPISGHNTLYWYLQNLGQGPELLIRYENEEAVDDSQLPKDRFSAERLKGVDSTLKIQPAELGDSAVYLCASSLGSASGGAGNEQFFGPGTRLTVL.

This sequence joins TRBV6-5 and TRBJ2-1; a weak D match, TRBD1 (6 bases). There are 15 residues in the CDR3. V lost 0 bases to trimming and J lost 8 bases, with 14 bases between them. The germline CDR1 and CDR2 sequences are MNHEY and SVGAGI. CDR3 protein: CASSYSSATGHEQFF. Here the CDR3 DNA reads TGTGCCAGCAGTTACTCGAGCGCTACAGGGCATGAGCAGTTCTTC.

The V and J genes are TRBV19 and TRBJ2-2; D is possibly TRBD2 (5 bases). The germline V and J ends were trimmed by 3 bases and 5 bases, with 16 bases remaining between them. The CDR3 totals 16 residues. Looked up from germline, CDR1 is LNHDA and CDR2 is SQIVND (reference sequence). The CDR3 loop reads CASSIQSGRPTGELFF. The CDR3 DNA reads TGTGCCAGTAGTATTCAGTCGGGAAGACCGACCGGGGAGCTGTTTTTT.

This clone was seen a single time. The chain carries TRBV23-1 and TRBJ2-3, with TRBD2 as a possible D gene (5 bases). TRBV23-1 is an open reading frame whose function is uncertain. The V and J ends lost 8 bases and 3 bases respectively, with 15 bases between them. The CDR3 consists of 14 residues. Here the CDR3 DNA reads TGCGCCAGCGCCGAGGCCCGGAGGACAGATACGCAGTATTTT. This translates into CASAEARRTDTQYF.

Written as DNA, the CDR3 is TGTGCCAGCAGCTCGGGGTTAGGTCAGCCCCAGCATTTT. It encodes CASSSGLGQPQHF. This chain uses TRBV7-9 with TRBJ1-5; D unclear. CDR3 length: 13 residues. Trimming took 4 bases from V and 6 from J, leaving 10 bases between them. The germline V gene has CDR1 SEHNR and CDR2 FQNEAQ (reference sequence).

This clone was recorded only once. V gene TRBV4-1 combines with J gene TRBJ1-2; 7 nucleotides align to TRBD1. Germline values: CDR1 MGHRA, CDR2 YSYEKL. The CDR3 contains 15 residues. V was clipped by 4 bases and J by 8 bases; unmatched bases: 13. CDR3 region: CASSLLGLTTGGYTF. The CDR3 DNA reads as TGCGCCAGCAGCCTCTTAGGGTTGACGACAGGGGGCTACACCTTC.

The V and J genes are TRBV24-1 and TRBJ1-4, with D perhaps TRBD1 (5 bases). The CDR3 extends over 16 amino acids. Germline-derived CDR1 and CDR2 are KGHDR and SFDVKD. The V end lost 3 bases, the J end lost 0 bases, and 10 bases lay between the germline ends. CDR3 amino acids: CATSDAGDSTNEKLFF. The CDR3 DNA reads TGTGCCACCAGTGATGCGGGGGACTCAACTAATGAAAAACTGTTTTTT.

The chain joins TRBV19 to TRBJ1-2; tentative D call: TRBD1 (5 bases). CDR1 is LNHDA, CDR2 SQIVND, per germline (reference sequence). V lost 7 bases to trimming and J lost 2 bases, with 20 bases between them. The CDR3 has 16 amino acids. The DNA for the CDR3 is TGTGCCAGTACCGAGCTTACAGGCCTCCTAAACTATGGCTACACCTTC. Translated: CASTELTGLLNYGYTF. Variable domain in full (rest from reference TRBV19 and TRBJ1-2): DGGITQSPKYLFRKEGQNVTLSCEQNLNHDAMYWYRQDPGQGLRLIYYSQIVNDFQKGDIAEGYSVSREKKESFPLTVTSAQKNPTAFYLCASTELTGLLNYGYTFGSGTRLTVV.

A single count supports this clone. The chain carries TRBV23-1 and TRBJ2-7; TRBD2 matches 9 bases. TRBV23-1 qualifies as an ORF whose function is uncertain. This CDR3 is built from 18 residues. The V and J ends lost 0 bases and 0 bases, in that order; junction bases with no gene match: 9. The CDR3 DNA is TGCGCCAGCAGTCAATCGGCGCGGGGGGGCCTAAGCTCCTACGAGCAGTACGTC. It is translated as CASSQSARGGLSSYEQYV.

The chain uses TRBV3-1 (or the pseudogene TRBV3-2) and TRBJ2-6; the match to TRBD2 covers 8 bases. Germline CDR1 is LGHDT and CDR2 is YNNKEL (reference sequence). J lost 0 bases, V lost 0 bases, and 7 bases had no gene match. This CDR3 is 19 amino acids long. CDR3 region: CASSQDQELAVSGANVLTF. CDR3 nucleotides: TGTGCCAGCAGCCAAGATCAGGAACTAGCGGTCTCTGGGGCCAACGTCCTGACTTTC.

V and J are TRBV5-6 and TRBJ2-7, with TRBD2 identical over 8 bases. The germline V gene encodes CDR1 SGHDT and CDR2 YYEEEE. The V and J ends lost 0 bases and 1 base, in that order; junction bases with no gene match: 9. CDR3 length: 17 amino acids. The CDR3 DNA is TGTGCCAGCAGCTTGGCCGGGGCTAGCGGGTATTCCTACGAGCAGTACGTC. Encoded protein: CASSLAGASGYSYEQYV.

The chain recombines TRBV24-1 with TRBJ2-1; a weak D match, TRBD2 (5 bases). The CDR3 is made up of 14 amino acids. Trimming removed 1 base from V and 6 bases from J, with 9 bases in between. Per germline, CDR1 KGHDR and CDR2 SFDVKD. The CDR3 sequence is CATSDFIGSNEQFF. The CDR3 DNA follows: TGTGCCACCAGTGATTTCATAGGGAGCAATGAGCAGTTCTTC.

V usage is TRBV28 and J usage is TRBJ1-2; tentatively, D is TRBD1 (5 bases). The ends were cut back, 5 bases at V and 5 bases at J, with 18 bases in the middle. Germline CDR1 and CDR2: MDHEN and SYDVKM. The CDR3 loop spans 15 amino acids. The CDR3 protein is CASSQGGRLEYGYTF. CDR3 nucleotides: TGTGCCAGCAGTCAGGGCGGCAGGCTAGAATATGGCTACACCTTC.